The rows below give T cell receptor beta chains drawn from one sample of a study of CD8 T cells in ankylosing spondylitis. TCRdb reprocessed the 5' RACE reads via MiXCR and lists one record per CDR3 protein. Among fewer than 650,000 distinct CDR3 sequences listed, roughly 13% were seen once. Sequenced sample: blood, either unsorted or a sorted T cell fraction (not recorded which). These TCRs come from a male donor with ankylosing spondylitis. The CDR3 runs from the conserved cysteine through the conserved F or W.

J	V	CDR3
TRBJ2-1	TRBV24-1	CATGQGSYNEQFF
TRBJ2-5	TRBV5-1	CASSFRWAGETQYF
TRBJ1-3	TRBV6-1	CASSDPGAGDTIYF
TRBJ2-3	TRBV6-1	CASTRTGAGETDTQYF
TRBJ2-1	TRBV30	CAWSPMERYNEQFF
TRBJ2-7	TRBV11-3	CASSPGSSGSYEQYF
TRBJ1-4	TRBV29-1	CSVEGETNEKLFF
TRBJ1-5	TRBV5-5	CASSFGQGLNQPQHF
TRBJ2-2	TRBV5-1	CASSLGRANTGELFF
TRBJ1-1	TRBV12-3/TRBV12-4	CASSPRYTEAFF
TRBJ1-2	TRBV12-3/TRBV12-4	CASSPDLGVEGYTF
TRBJ2-5	TRBV20-1	CSARDPISGSPETQYF
TRBJ2-5	TRBV20-1	CSAPRTSGSVSETQYF
TRBJ2-3	TRBV12-3/TRBV12-4	CASSLLAMGTDTQYF
TRBJ2-3	TRBV3-1	CASSLSGAGAADTQYF
TRBJ2-1	TRBV19	CASSIVGGDEQFF
TRBJ2-1	TRBV7-9	CASRGGNKGYNEQFF
TRBJ2-1	TRBV29-1	CSAKGLATEQFF
TRBJ1-5	TRBV25-1	CASSEAGPYQPQHF
TRBJ2-1	TRBV28	CASSLTLGLFF
TRBJ2-3	TRBV12-3/TRBV12-4	CASSPGLARSTDTQYF
TRBJ2-1	TRBV3-1	CASSQVMGGYSSYNEQFF
TRBJ2-5	TRBV25-1	CASSDPTVRETQYF
TRBJ2-5	TRBV21-1	CASSSPSGRRSNQETQYF
TRBJ1-6	TRBV6-1	CASGTQGSNSPLHF
TRBJ2-1	TRBV24-1	CATSAAAGGPSRYNEQFF
TRBJ2-3	TRBV20-1	CSARGSHGGTDTQYF
TRBJ1-1	TRBV13	CASSSWDPAPEAFF
TRBJ1-1	TRBV18	CASSPGVNTEAFF
TRBJ2-7	TRBV7-2	CASSHGLAVGEQYF
TRBJ1-3	TRBV18	CASSRTGDRLNTIYF
TRBJ2-3	TRBV6-1	CASSPWNSGDGTDTQYF
TRBJ2-1	TRBV2	CASRSGTSGNNEQFF
TRBJ2-1	TRBV7-9	CASSGDIYNEQFF
TRBJ1-1	TRBV12-3/TRBV12-4	CASSWGQPGLYTEAFF
TRBJ2-3	TRBV29-1	CSVPTGGSTDTQYF
TRBJ2-2	TRBV27	CASSPIVGELFF
TRBJ1-6	TRBV16	CASRPPGDYSYNSPLHF
TRBJ1-1	TRBV7-2	CASSTQGVNTEAFF
TRBJ2-1	TRBV4-2	CASSQDRHGSSYNEQFF
TRBJ2-7	TRBV7-9	CASSLVAGTYEQYF
TRBJ2-5	TRBV12-3/TRBV12-4	CASKLLGDQETQYF
TRBJ2-1	TRBV7-2	CASSPGTSGINNEQFF
TRBJ1-1	TRBV27	CASRSDRGLTEAFF
TRBJ2-7	TRBV12-3/TRBV12-4	CASSQSSGRVYEQYF
TRBJ2-1	TRBV27	CASSSNRDPNEQFF
TRBJ1-1	TRBV5-1	CASSLGQGGFENTEAFF
TRBJ1-1	TRBV7-2	CASSLAGQGVAEAFF
TRBJ1-3	TRBV5-1	CASSLAGGSGNTIYF
TRBJ2-3	TRBV12-3/TRBV12-4	CASSSTSGGGTDTQYF
TRBJ1-3	TRBV5-6	CASSLGYSGRGNTIYF
TRBJ2-7	TRBV12-3/TRBV12-4	CASTRALGVGWAVYEQYF
TRBJ2-3	TRBV12-3/TRBV12-4	CASSLVPRQVTDTQYF
TRBJ2-2	TRBV30	CAWSFTSPEEGGELFF